This TCR beta chain was captured by sequencing in a study of spatial heterogeneity in lung cancer. Study outcomes and limitations: At resection, ubiquitous expanded tumor TCRs appeared in blood more than at follow-up.

Each TCR cDNA molecule carried a unique molecular identifier. TCRdb called the 5' RACE reads again in MiXCR, with one record for every CDR3 protein. The sample carries around 60,000 distinct CDR3 sequences, 7.5% to 8.5% recorded once. Specified time point: sample taken at primary tumor resection. No cells were sorted before sequencing. The whole RNA sequenced was extracted from tumor, nontumor lung or frozen PBMC. The donors comprised 60 to 80 untreated early-stage non-small cell lung cancer patients. About this clonotype itself: As yet, its antigen is unknown.

V lost 1 base to trimming and J lost 1 base; unmatched junction nucleotides: 1. CDR1 and CDR2 (germline): LGHDT, YNNKEL (reference sequence). This CDR3 is 15 amino acids long. The TCR comes from a female donor with early-stage non-small cell lung cancer. J is TRBJ2-7 and V is TRBV3-1; 10 bases map to TRBD2. The specimen comprised PBMCs, sampled at surgery. The CDR3 DNA is TGTGCCAGCAGCCAAGCTAGCGGGGGTTCCTACGAGCAGTACTTC. Translating it yields CASSQASGGSYEQYF.